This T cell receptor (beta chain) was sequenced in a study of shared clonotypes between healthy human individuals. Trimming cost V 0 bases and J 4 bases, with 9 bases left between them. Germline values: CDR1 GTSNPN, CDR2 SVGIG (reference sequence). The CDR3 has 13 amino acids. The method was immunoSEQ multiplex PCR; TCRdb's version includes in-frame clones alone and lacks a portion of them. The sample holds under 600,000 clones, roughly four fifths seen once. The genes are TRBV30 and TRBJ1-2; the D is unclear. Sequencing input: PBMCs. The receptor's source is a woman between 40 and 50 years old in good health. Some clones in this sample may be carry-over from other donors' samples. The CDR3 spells CAWSVPAIYGYTF. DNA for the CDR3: TGTGCCTGGAGTGTACCAGCGATCTATGGCTACACCTTC. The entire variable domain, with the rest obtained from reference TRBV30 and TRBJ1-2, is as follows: SQTIHQWPATLVQPVGSPLSLECTVEGTSNPNLYWYRQAAGRGLQLLFYSVGIGQISSEVPQNLSASRPQDRQFILSSKKLLLSDSGFYLCAWSVPAIYGYTFGSGTRLTVV.